Each of the 4 T cell receptor beta chains below was sequenced from the same sample in a study of PD-L1 blockade in urothelial cancer (TCRdb year 2017). The time point label here, explained by the study, means: pretreatment peripheral blood. Library preparation was by the immunoSEQ multiplex PCR assay. TCRdb's version of the immuneACCESS table is confined to in-frame rearrangements and falls short of the full clone set. An unresolved V gene accounts for under half of the shortfall where checked; the remainder is of unknown origin. Across this sample there are over 65,000 clones, with 75% to 90% seen only once. More than 3.5% of the sample lies in the top ten. Sequences were derived from PBMCs, sampled around atezolizumab (anti-PD-L1) treatment. These receptors all come from a man between 65 and 85 years old with urothelial cancer.

This clone was counted a single time. The gene calls are TRBV5-1 and TRBJ2-3, with D possibly TRBD2 on 6 matching bases. Trimming removed 0 bases from V and 2 bases from J, with 10 bases in between. CDR1 is SGHRS, CDR2 YFSETQ, per germline. CDR3 size: 15 residues. The CDR3: CASSLGGGITDTQYF. Here the CDR3 DNA reads TGCGCCAGCAGCTTGGGTGGGGGGATCACAGATACGCAGTATTTT.

This chain joins TRBV15 and TRBJ2-5; the D gene is possibly TRBD2 (5 bases). The V and J ends lost 0 bases and 5 bases respectively, with 16 bases between them. CDR1 LNHNV and CDR2 YYDKDF come from the germline V gene (reference sequence). The CDR3 has 16 amino acids. CDR3 in amino acids: CATSRDGHGVDETQYF. As DNA, the CDR3 is TGTGCCACCAGCAGAGATGGTCACGGGGTCGACGAGACCCAGTACTTC.

This clone is labeled medium-sized. V is TRBV6-1 and J is TRBJ1-2; 7 bases line up with TRBD1. V trimming: 6 bases; J trimming: 3 bases; junction bases outside the gene matches: 7. Germline CDR1 and CDR2: MNHNS and SASEGT. The CDR3 extends over 14 amino acids. CDR3 sequence reads: CASRRGQSYYGYTF. The CDR3 coding sequence is TGTGCCAGCAGACGGGGACAGTCGTACTATGGCTACACCTTC.

The V and J genes are TRBV5-1 and TRBJ2-1; TRBD2 aligns across 8 bases. Germline CDR1 and CDR2: SGHRS and YFSETQ. V shed 4 bases and J 3 bases; nucleotides not matched to a gene: 6. This CDR3 is 15 amino acids long. CDR3 protein: CASSSGLAGYNEQFF. CDR3 sequence (DNA): TGCGCCAGCAGCAGTGGGCTAGCGGGCTACAATGAGCAGTTCTTC.